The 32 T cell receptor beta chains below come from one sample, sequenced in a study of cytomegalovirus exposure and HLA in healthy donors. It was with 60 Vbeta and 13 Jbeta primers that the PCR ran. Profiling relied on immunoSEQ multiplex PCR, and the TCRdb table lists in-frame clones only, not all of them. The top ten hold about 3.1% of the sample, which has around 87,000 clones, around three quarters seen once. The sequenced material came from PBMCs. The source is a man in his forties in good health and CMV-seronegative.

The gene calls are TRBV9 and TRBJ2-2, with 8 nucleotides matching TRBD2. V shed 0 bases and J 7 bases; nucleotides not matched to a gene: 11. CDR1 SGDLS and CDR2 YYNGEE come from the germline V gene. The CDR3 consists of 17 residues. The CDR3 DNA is TGTGCCAGCAGCGTAGTTCACGGGGGGGCCCAAAGCGGGGAGCTGTTTTTT. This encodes CASSVVHGGAQSGELFF.

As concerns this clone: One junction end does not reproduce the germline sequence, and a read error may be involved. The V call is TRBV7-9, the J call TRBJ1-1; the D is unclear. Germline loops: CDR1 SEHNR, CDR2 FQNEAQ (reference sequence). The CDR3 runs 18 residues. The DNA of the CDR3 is TGTTCCAGCAGCTTAGCAAGAGAAGACCCGCAATCCCGGGGTGAAGCTTTCTTT. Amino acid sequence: CSSSLAREDPQSRGEAFF.

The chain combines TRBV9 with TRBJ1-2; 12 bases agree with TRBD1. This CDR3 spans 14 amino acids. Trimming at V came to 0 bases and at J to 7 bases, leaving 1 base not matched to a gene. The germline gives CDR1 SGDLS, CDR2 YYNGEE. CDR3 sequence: CASSVGDRGRGYTF. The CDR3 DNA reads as TGTGCCAGCAGCGTAGGGGACAGGGGGCGTGGCTACACCTTC.

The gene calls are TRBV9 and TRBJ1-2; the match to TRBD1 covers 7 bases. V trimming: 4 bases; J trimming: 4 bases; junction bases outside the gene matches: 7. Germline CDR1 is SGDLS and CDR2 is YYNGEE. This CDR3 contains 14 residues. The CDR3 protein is CASSRRQGSYGYTF. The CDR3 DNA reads TGTGCCAGCAGCAGGAGACAGGGTAGCTATGGCTACACCTTC.

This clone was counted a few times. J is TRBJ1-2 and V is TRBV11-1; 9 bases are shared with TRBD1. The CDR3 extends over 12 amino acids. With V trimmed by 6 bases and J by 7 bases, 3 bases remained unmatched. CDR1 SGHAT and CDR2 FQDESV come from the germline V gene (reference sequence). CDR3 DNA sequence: TGTGCCAGCAGACAGGGGGCGGCTGGCTACACCTTC. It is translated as CASRQGAAGYTF.

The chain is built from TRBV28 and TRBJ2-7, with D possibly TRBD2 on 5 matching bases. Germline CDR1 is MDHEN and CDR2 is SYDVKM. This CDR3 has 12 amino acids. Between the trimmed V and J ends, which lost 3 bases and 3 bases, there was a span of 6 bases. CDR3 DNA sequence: TGTGCCAGCAGTTTGGGGAGCTACGAGCAGTACTTC. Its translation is CASSLGSYEQYF.

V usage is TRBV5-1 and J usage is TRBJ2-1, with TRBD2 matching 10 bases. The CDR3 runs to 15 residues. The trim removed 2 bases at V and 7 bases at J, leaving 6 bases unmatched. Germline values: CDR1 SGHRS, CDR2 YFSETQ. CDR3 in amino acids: CASSFTSGGANEQFF. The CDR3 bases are TGCGCCAGCAGCTTTACCAGCGGGGGGGCTAATGAGCAGTTCTTC.

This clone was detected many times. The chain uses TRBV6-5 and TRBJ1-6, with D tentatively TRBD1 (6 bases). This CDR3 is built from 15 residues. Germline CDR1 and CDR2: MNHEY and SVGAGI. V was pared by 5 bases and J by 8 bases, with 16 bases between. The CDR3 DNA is TGTGCCAGCAGTGGACGGGGGGCCGAATATTCACCCCTCCACTTT. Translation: CASSGRGAEYSPLHF.

This chain's CDR3 is CASSLRLASTETQYF. CDR3 bases: TGTGCCAGCAGTTTAAGGCTAGCGAGCACCGAGACCCAGTACTTC. V is TRBV27 and J is TRBJ2-5; tentative D call: TRBD2 (6 bases). Trimming shortened V by 2 bases and J by 5 bases, and 15 bases separated the two germline ends. The length of the CDR3 is 15 residues. Germline values: CDR1 MNHEY, CDR2 SMNVEV (reference sequence).

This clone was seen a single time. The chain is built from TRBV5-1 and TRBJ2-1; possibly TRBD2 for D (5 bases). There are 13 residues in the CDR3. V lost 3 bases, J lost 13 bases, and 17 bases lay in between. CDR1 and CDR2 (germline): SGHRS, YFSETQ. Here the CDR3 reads CASSWGSSIGQFF. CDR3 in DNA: TGCGCCAGCAGCTGGGGTTCTAGCATTGGACAGTTCTTC.

The CDR3 here is CASSATGGTGNTIYF. As DNA, the CDR3 is TGTGCCAGCAGCGCCACCGGGGGTACTGGAAACACCATATATTTT. The chain carries TRBV9 and TRBJ1-3; D is possibly TRBD1 (5 bases). CDR1 and CDR2 from the germline V gene are SGDLS and YYNGEE. The CDR3 loop spans 15 amino acids. The V end lost 3 bases, the J end lost 2 bases, and 12 bases lay between the germline ends. The variable domain in full, with the rest retrieved from reference TRBV9 and TRBJ1-3, is DSGVTQTPKHLITATGQRVTLRCSPRSGDLSVYWYQQSLDQGLQFLIQYYNGEERAKGNILERFSAQQFPDLHSELNLSSLELGDSALYFCASSATGGTGNTIYFGEGSWLTVV.

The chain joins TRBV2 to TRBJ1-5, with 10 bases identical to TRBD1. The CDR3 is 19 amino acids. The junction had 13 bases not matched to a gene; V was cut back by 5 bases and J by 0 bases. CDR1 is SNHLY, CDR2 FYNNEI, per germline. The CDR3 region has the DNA TGTGCCAGCAGTAGATCCGGGACAGGGGCCACTTATAGCAATCAGCCCCAGCATTTT. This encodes CASSRSGTGATYSNQPQHF.

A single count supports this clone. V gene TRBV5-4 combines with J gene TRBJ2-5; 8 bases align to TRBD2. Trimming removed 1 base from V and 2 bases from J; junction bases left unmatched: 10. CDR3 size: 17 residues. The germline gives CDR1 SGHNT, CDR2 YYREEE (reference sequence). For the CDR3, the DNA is TGTGCCAGCAGCTTGAAGGTTAGCGGGGACGGGCAAGAGACCCAGTACTTC. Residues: CASSLKVSGDGQETQYF.

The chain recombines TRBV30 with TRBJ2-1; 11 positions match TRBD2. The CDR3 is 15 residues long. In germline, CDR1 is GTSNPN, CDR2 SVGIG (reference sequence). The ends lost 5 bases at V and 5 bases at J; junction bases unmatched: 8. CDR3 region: CAWVRSTSGNNEQFF. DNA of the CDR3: TGTGCCTGGGTGAGGTCGACTAGCGGGAACAATGAGCAGTTCTTC.

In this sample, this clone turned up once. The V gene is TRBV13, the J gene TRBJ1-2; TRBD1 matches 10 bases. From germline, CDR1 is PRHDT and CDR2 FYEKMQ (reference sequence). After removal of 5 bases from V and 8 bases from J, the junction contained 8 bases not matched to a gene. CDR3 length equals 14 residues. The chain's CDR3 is CASSHRDRGWGYTF. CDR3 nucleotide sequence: TGTGCCAGCAGCCACCGGGACAGGGGTTGGGGCTACACCTTC.

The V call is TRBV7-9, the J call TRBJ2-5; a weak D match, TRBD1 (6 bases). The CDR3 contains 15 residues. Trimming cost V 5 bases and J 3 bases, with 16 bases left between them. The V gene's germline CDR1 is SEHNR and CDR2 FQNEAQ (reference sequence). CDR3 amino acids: CASSPKTGTKETQYF. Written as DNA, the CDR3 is TGTGCCAGCAGCCCCAAGACCGGGACAAAAGAGACCCAGTACTTC.

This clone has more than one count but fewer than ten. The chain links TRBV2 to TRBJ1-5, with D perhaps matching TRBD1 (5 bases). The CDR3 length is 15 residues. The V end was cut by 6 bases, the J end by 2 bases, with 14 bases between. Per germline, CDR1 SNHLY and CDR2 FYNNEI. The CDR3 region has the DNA TGTGCCAGCAGGGCGCAGGGTAGGGGCAATCAGCCCCAGCATTTT. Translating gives CASRAQGRGNQPQHF.

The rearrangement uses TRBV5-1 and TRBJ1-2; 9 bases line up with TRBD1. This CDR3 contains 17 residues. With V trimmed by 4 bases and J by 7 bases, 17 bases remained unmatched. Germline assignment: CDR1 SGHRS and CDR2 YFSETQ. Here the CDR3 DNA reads TGCGCCAGCAGCACCATAAGCCACAGGGGGCTTTATCTTGGCTACACCTTC. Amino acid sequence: CASSTISHRGLYLGYTF.

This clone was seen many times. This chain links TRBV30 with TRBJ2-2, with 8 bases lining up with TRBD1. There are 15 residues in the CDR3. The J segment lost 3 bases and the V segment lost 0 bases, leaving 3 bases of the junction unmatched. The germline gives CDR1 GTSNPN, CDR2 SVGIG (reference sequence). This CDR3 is CAWSVPGQDTGELFF. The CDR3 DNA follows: TGTGCCTGGAGTGTTCCGGGACAGGACACCGGGGAGCTGTTTTTT.

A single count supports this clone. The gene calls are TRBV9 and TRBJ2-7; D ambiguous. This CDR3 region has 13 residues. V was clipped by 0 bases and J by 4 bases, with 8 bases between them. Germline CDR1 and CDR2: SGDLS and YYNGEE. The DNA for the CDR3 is TGTGCCAGCAGCGTAGACAGAGAGTACGAGCAGTACTTC. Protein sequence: CASSVDREYEQYF.

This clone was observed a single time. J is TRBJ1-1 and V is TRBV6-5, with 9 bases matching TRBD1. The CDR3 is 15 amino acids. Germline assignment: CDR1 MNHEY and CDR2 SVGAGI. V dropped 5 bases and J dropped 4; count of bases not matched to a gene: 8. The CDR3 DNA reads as TGTGCCAGCAGTCCACAGGGGGCCTTGGTCACTGAAGCTTTCTTT. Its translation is CASSPQGALVTEAFF.

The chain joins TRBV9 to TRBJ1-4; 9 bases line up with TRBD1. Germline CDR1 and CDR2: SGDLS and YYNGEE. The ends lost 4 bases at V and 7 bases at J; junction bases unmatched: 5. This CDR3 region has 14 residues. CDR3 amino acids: CASSPTGGGEKLFF. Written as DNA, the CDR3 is TGTGCCAGCAGCCCGACAGGGGGGGGTGAAAAACTGTTTTTT.

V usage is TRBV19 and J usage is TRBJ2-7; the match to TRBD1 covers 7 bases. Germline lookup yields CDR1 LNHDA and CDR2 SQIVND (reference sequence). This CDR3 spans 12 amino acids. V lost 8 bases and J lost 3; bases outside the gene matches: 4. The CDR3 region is CASSQGYYEQYF. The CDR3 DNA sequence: TGTGCCAGTTCACAGGGGTACTACGAGCAGTACTTC. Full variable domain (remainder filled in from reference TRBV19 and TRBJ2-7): DGGITQSPKYLFRKEGQNVTLSCEQNLNHDAMYWYRQDPGQGLRLIYYSQIVNDFQKGDIAEGYSVSREKKESFPLTVTSAQKNPTAFYLCASSQGYYEQYFGPGTRLTVT.

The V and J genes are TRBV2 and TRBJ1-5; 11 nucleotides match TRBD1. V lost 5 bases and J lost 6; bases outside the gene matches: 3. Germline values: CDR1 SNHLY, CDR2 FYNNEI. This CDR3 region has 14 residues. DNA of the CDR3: TGTGCCAGCAGTCCGGACAGGGGGCTTCAGCCCCAGCATTTT. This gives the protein CASSPDRGLQPQHF.

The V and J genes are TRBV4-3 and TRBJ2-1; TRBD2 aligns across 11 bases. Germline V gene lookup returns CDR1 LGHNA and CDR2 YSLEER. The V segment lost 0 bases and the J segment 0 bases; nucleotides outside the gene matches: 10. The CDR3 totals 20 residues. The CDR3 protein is CASSQEVLAGGISSYNEQFF. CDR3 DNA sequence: TGCGCCAGCAGCCAAGAGGTCTTAGCGGGGGGGATCAGCTCCTACAATGAGCAGTTCTTC.

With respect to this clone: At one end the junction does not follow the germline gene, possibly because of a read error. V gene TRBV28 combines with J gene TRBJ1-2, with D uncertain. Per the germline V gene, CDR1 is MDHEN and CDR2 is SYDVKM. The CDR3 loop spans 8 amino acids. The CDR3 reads CASSPESF. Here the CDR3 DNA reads TGTGCCAGCAGCCCGGAGTCCTTC.

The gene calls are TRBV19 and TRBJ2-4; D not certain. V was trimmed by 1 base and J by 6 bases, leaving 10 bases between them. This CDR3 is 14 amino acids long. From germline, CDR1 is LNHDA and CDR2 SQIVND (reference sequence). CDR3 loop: CASSIGDFGNIQYF. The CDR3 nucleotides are TGTGCCAGTAGTATAGGAGATTTCGGAAACATTCAGTACTTC.

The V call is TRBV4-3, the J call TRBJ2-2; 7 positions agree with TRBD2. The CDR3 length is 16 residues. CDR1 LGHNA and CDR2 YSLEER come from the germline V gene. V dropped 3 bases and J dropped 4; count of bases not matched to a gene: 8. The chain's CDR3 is CASSQDPGGFTGELFF. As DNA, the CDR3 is TGCGCCAGCAGCCAGGACCCGGGGGGTTTCACCGGGGAGCTGTTTTTT.

As DNA, the CDR3 is TGTGCCAGCAGCCTGACATCTTGGTACACTGAAGCTTTCTTT. This codes for CASSLTSWYTEAFF. The V gene is TRBV2, the J gene TRBJ1-1; no clear D gene. The V and J ends lost 6 bases and 3 bases respectively, with 14 bases between them. Germline-derived CDR1 and CDR2 are SNHLY and FYNNEI. The CDR3 runs to 14 residues.

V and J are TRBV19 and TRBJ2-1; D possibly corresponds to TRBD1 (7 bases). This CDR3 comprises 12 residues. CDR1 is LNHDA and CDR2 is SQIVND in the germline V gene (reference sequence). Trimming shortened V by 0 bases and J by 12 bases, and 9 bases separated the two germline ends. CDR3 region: CASSIDQGGQFF. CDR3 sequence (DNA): TGTGCCAGTAGTATAGATCAGGGGGGGCAGTTCTTC.

CDR3 sequence: CASRSGQEITYEQYF. The CDR3, as DNA: TGTGCCAGCAGGAGCGGACAGGAGATTACCTACGAGCAGTACTTC. V and J are TRBV27 and TRBJ2-7, with 7 nucleotides matching TRBD1. The V gene's germline CDR1 is MNHEY and CDR2 SMNVEV (reference sequence). The CDR3 spans 15 residues. After removal of 6 bases from V and 2 bases from J, the junction contained 10 bases not matched to a gene.

The CDR3 region has the DNA TGTGCCAGCAGCTTCGGGGACAGAGGTCCCTCAAACTATGGCTACACCTTC. It encodes CASSFGDRGPSNYGYTF. The gene calls are TRBV7-8 and TRBJ1-2; 7 bases are a match to TRBD1. The V gene end was trimmed by 3 bases and the J gene end by 2 bases; junction bases not matched to a gene: 12. Germline-derived CDR1 and CDR2 are SGHVS and FQNEAQ. This CDR3 spans 17 amino acids.